This entry describes one TCR beta chain. Its specificity is not known. The source of the sample is a study of T cell responses to AZD1222 COVID-19 vaccine. The analysis combined second doses at about 4 or about 12 weeks. Trimming shortened V by 5 bases and J by 4 bases, and 11 bases separated the two germline ends. The CDR3 sequence is 13 residues long. Germline CDR1 SGHTA, CDR2 FQGNSA. Study-wide findings and caveats: The donors showed a predominance of white British ancestry and of females, with possible underestimation of clonal diversity.

Measured with immunoSEQ multiplex PCR; TCRdb has only the in-frame clones, and not every one. There are about 270,000 clones in the sample; about 94% occur only once, and around 0.6% lies in the top ten. The specimen was peripheral blood, collected 28 days after the second AZD1222 dose. This receptor was obtained from an adult who received the AZD1222 COVID-19 vaccine. The chain combines TRBV7-2 with TRBJ1-1; D gene unclear. The CDR3 DNA is TGTGCCAGCAGCCGAGTGGCCGGCACTGAAGCTTTCTTT. This gives the protein CASSRVAGTEAFF.